One sample yielded the 4 T cell receptor beta chains listed below, sequenced in a study of T cell responses to AZD1222 COVID-19 vaccine. This table comes from immunoSEQ multiplex PCR, and its TCRdb copy is limited to in-frame clones, with some not included. The sample records roughly 100,000 clones, roughly 93% being singletons. Material: peripheral blood, obtained on day 0 of AZD1222 vaccination. These receptors were collected from an adult in good health.

The chain employs TRBV7-9 and TRBJ2-7; 11 positions match TRBD2. Per the germline V gene, CDR1 is SEHNR and CDR2 is FQNEAQ (reference sequence). V trimming: 3 bases; J trimming: 2 bases; junction bases outside the gene matches: 6. The CDR3 is 16 amino acids. This chain's CDR3 is CASSFLSGRAPYEQYF. For the CDR3, the DNA is TGTGCCAGCAGCTTTCTTAGCGGGAGGGCCCCCTACGAGCAGTACTTC.

The chain employs TRBV5-6 and TRBJ1-4; 8 positions match TRBD1. V lost 0 bases to trimming and J lost 2 bases; unmatched junction nucleotides: 0. CDR3 length equals 15 residues. CDR1 is SGHDT, CDR2 YYEEEE, per germline. CDR3: CASSLGTGTNEKLFF. CDR3 sequence (DNA): TGTGCCAGCAGCTTGGGGACAGGGACTAATGAAAAACTGTTTTTT. The entire variable domain, with the rest obtained from reference TRBV5-6 and TRBJ1-4, is as follows: DAGVTQSPTHLIKTRGQQVTLRCSPKSGHDTVSWYQQALGQGPQFIFQYYEEEERQRGNFPDRFSGHQFPNYSSELNVNALLLGDSALYLCASSLGTGTNEKLFFGSGTQLSVL.

The chain combines TRBV5-1 with TRBJ1-4; 9 nucleotides agree with TRBD1. CDR3 length: 15 residues. The V gene end was trimmed by 4 bases and the J gene end by 5 bases; junction bases not matched to a gene: 6. Germline V gives CDR1 SGHRS, CDR2 YFSETQ. As DNA, the CDR3 is TGCGCCAGCAGCGTATTAGGACAGGGGAATGAAAAACTGTTTTTT. Translation: CASSVLGQGNEKLFF.

The chain couples TRBV28 to TRBJ1-3; no firm D call. The CDR3 is 15 residues long. Germline assignment: CDR1 MDHEN and CDR2 SYDVKM. V dropped 3 bases and J dropped 0 bases, with 9 bases sitting between them. The chain's CDR3 is CASSLAGRSGNTIYF. In nucleotides, the CDR3 is TGTGCCAGCAGTTTGGCGGGCCGCTCTGGAAACACCATATATTTT.